These 32 T cell receptor beta chains were all obtained from the same sample, sequenced in a study of blood T cell repertoires in COVID-19. Generated by immunoSEQ multiplex PCR, the TCRdb table keeps only in-frame clones and is missing some. Of 8,800 or so clones listed, 88% were seen once; the top ten hold 9% to 10%. The sequencing sample was made of peripheral blood. The receptors derive from a human donor in a cohort sampled during active COVID-19.

V usage is TRBV24-1 and J usage is TRBJ2-1, with D possibly being TRBD1 (6 bases). This CDR3 is 17 amino acids long. With 1 base removed from V and 4 bases from J, the gap between germline ends came to 16 bases. Per the germline V gene, CDR1 is KGHDR and CDR2 is SFDVKD. In nucleotides, the CDR3 is TGTGCCACCAGTGATTTCGGGACATACCTTAATTACAATGAGCAGTTCTTC. Amino acid sequence: CATSDFGTYLNYNEQFF.

This rearrangement joins TRBV5-1 to TRBJ2-1, with 9 nucleotides matching TRBD1. From germline, CDR1 is SGHRS and CDR2 YFSETQ. V lost 5 bases, J lost 9 bases, and 15 bases stayed unmatched. This CDR3 has 16 residues. The CDR3 protein is CASSYTLRQGEGEQFF. CDR3 nucleotides: TGCGCCAGCAGTTATACCCTGCGACAGGGGGAGGGTGAGCAGTTCTTC.

The chain has TRBV11-2 and TRBJ2-5; D might be TRBD1 (6 bases). Trimming removed 5 bases from V and 1 base from J, with 14 bases in between. CDR3 length equals 15 residues. Germline assignment: CDR1 SGHAT and CDR2 FQNNGV. CDR3 loop: CASSDTGLGQETQYF. In DNA form, the CDR3 reads TGTGCCAGCAGCGACACAGGGTTGGGCCAAGAGACCCAGTACTTC.

The gene calls are TRBV6-5 and TRBJ2-7; tentative D call: TRBD2 (5 bases). CDR3 length: 14 residues. In germline, CDR1 is MNHEY, CDR2 SVGAGI. The germline V and J ends were trimmed by 2 bases and 7 bases, with 15 bases remaining between them. CDR3 region: CASSYTLVTGEQYF. The CDR3 DNA follows: TGTGCCAGCAGTTACACCCTCGTGACGGGGGAGCAGTACTTC.

The V and J genes are TRBV28 and TRBJ2-1; 13 bases map to TRBD2. The CDR3 covers 17 residues. J lost 3 bases, V lost 5 bases, and 7 bases had no gene match. Per germline, CDR1 MDHEN and CDR2 SYDVKM. DNA for the CDR3: TGTGCCAGCAGTAAAAGGACTAGCGGGAGATACTACAATGAGCAGTTCTTC. It encodes CASSKRTSGRYYNEQFF.

This clone was seen more than once but under ten times. This rearrangement joins TRBV4-1 to TRBJ2-2, with unresolved D. V gave up 3 bases and J gave up 7 bases, with 6 bases separating them. Germline V gene sequence: CDR1 MGHRA, CDR2 YSYEKL. The CDR3 covers 12 residues. CDR3 sequence reads: CASSHYVGELFF. The CDR3 DNA follows: TGCGCCAGCAGCCACTATGTCGGGGAGCTGTTTTTT.

This chain joins TRBV7-6 and TRBJ2-2, with 13 bases matching TRBD2. Trimming cost V 5 bases and J 2 bases; bases outside gene matches: 8. There are 18 residues in the CDR3. Germline V lookup: CDR1 SGHVS, CDR2 FNYEAQ. The CDR3 loop reads CASSRTLAGGPNTGELFF. For the CDR3, the DNA is TGTGCCAGCAGCAGAACACTAGCGGGAGGGCCTAACACCGGGGAGCTGTTTTTT.

This chain joins TRBV7-8 and TRBJ2-7; TRBD2 matches 7 bases. CDR3 size: 18 residues. Germline V lookup: CDR1 SGHVS, CDR2 FQNEAQ. V lost 1 base to trimming and J lost 4 bases; unmatched junction nucleotides: 16. CDR3: CASSLVARSGIGWYEQYF. The CDR3, as DNA: TGTGCCAGCAGCTTAGTTGCGCGGAGCGGGATAGGGTGGTACGAGCAGTACTTC. Full variable domain (remainder filled in from reference TRBV7-8 and TRBJ2-7): GAGVSQSPRYKVAKRGQDVALRCDPISGHVSLFWYQQALGQGPEFLTYFQNEAQLDKSGLPSDRFFAERPEGSVSTLKIQRTQQEDSAVYLCASSLVARSGIGWYEQYFGPGTRLTVT.

The chain employs TRBV5-4 and TRBJ2-7, with 7 bases identical to TRBD1. Germline V gene sequence: CDR1 SGHNT, CDR2 YYREEE (reference sequence). J lost 3 bases, V lost 5 bases, and 8 bases had no gene match. The CDR3 is 14 residues long. In DNA form, the CDR3 reads TGTGCCAGCAGTCCCGGGACAGTCATCTACGAGCAGTACTTC. Amino acid sequence: CASSPGTVIYEQYF. The full variable domain, rest sourced from reference TRBV5-4 and TRBJ2-7, is ETGVTQSPTHLIKTRGQQVTLRCSSQSGHNTVSWYQQALGQGPQFIFQYYREEENGRGNFPPRFSGLQFPNYSSELNVNALELDDSALYLCASSPGTVIYEQYFGPGTRLTVT.

The genes are TRBV5-1 and TRBJ2-5; TRBD2 matches at 13 bases. Germline values: CDR1 SGHRS, CDR2 YFSETQ. The CDR3 runs to 18 residues. Losses at the gene ends were 4 bases for V and 0 bases for J; bases not matched to a gene: 9. CDR3 DNA sequence: TGCGCCAGCAGCCTCGGGACTAGCGGGACGAACTACCAAGAGACCCAGTACTTC. Translating it yields CASSLGTSGTNYQETQYF.

CDR3 protein: CASGLAGSNEQFF. CDR3 sequence (DNA): TGCGCCAGCGGACTAGCGGGGTCCAATGAGCAGTTCTTC. The chain couples TRBV4-1 to TRBJ2-1, with 12 bases fitting TRBD2. The CDR3 covers 13 residues. J was trimmed by 6 bases and V by 8 bases; bases with no gene match: 2. CDR1 MGHRA and CDR2 YSYEKL come from the germline V gene.

This chain uses TRBV11-2 with TRBJ1-2; TRBD1 is a possible D gene (5 bases). Trimming stripped 3 bases from V and 1 base from J, with 12 bases between. Germline V gene lookup returns CDR1 SGHAT and CDR2 FQNNGV. The CDR3 is made up of 15 amino acids. The CDR3 DNA reads TGTGCCAGCAGCTTGGGAGGGGCCGTTAACTATGGCTACACCTTC. As protein: CASSLGGAVNYGYTF. The full variable domain, with the rest looked up from reference TRBV11-2 and TRBJ1-2, is EAGVAQSPRYKIIEKRQSVAFWCNPISGHATLYWYQQILGQGPKLLIQFQNNGVVDDSQLPKDRFSAERLKGVDSTLKIQPAKLEDSAVYLCASSLGGAVNYGYTFGSGTRLTVV.

CDR3 sequence reads: CAWSVLGQGGETQYF. CDR3 DNA: TGTGCCTGGAGTGTACTAGGACAGGGAGGCGAGACCCAGTACTTC. The genes are TRBV30 and TRBJ2-5; 8 bases agree with TRBD1. V shed 0 bases and J 5 bases; nucleotides not matched to a gene: 8. Germline CDR1 is GTSNPN and CDR2 is SVGIG (reference sequence). This CDR3 has 15 amino acids.

This clone was observed a few times. The CDR3 region has the DNA TGTGCCAGCAGCGCCCCGGACTGGGCGGCCTACAATGAGCAGTTCTTC. Its translation: CASSAPDWAAYNEQFF. The rearrangement links TRBV9 to TRBJ2-1; D may be TRBD2 (5 bases). Germline V lookup: CDR1 SGDLS, CDR2 YYNGEE. Trimming removed 3 bases from V and 2 bases from J, with 15 bases in between. This CDR3 comprises 16 residues.

For this clone: The junction differs from germline at one of its ends, possibly a read error. The rearrangement joins TRBV24-1 to TRBJ2-2; D perhaps matches TRBD1 (6 bases). Germline values: CDR1 KGHDR, CDR2 SFDVKD. The CDR3 sequence is 15 residues long. CDR3 in amino acids: CATSGLDSLTGELFF. The DNA of the CDR3 is TGTGCCACCAGTGGTTTGGACAGCCTAACCGGGGAGCTGTTTTTT.

J is TRBJ2-7 and V is TRBV21-1; TRBD1 is the table's D call, not checked against the DNA. TRBV21-1 is marked as a pseudogene. CDR3 length: 14 amino acids. The chain's CDR3 is CASSPQDDRAEQYF. The CDR3 nucleotides are TGTGCCAGCTCCCCACAGGACGACAGGGCCGAGCAGTACTTC.

V usage is TRBV2 and J usage is TRBJ1-2; a weak D match, TRBD1 (5 bases). This CDR3 has 20 amino acids. Trimming took off 6 bases at V and 0 bases at J, with 29 bases between the two ends. Germline CDR1 is SNHLY and CDR2 is FYNNEI. CDR3 region: CASSGPTAGQGWYSNYGYTF. The CDR3 bases are TGTGCCAGCAGCGGTCCTACAGCGGGCCAGGGATGGTACTCTAACTATGGCTACACCTTC.

This chain connects TRBV9 to TRBJ2-1, with 7 bases matching TRBD1. There are 12 residues in the CDR3. V dropped 4 bases and J dropped 8; count of bases not matched to a gene: 3. Germline CDR1 is SGDLS and CDR2 is YYNGEE. CDR3 sequence reads: CASSQGVDEQFF. CDR3 bases: TGTGCCAGCAGCCAGGGGGTCGATGAGCAGTTCTTC.

The chain combines TRBV4-1 with TRBJ2-7, with TRBD2 matching over 13 bases. Trimming removed 0 bases from V and 4 bases from J; junction bases left unmatched: 3. CDR1 is MGHRA and CDR2 is YSYEKL in the germline V gene. CDR3 size: 16 residues. The CDR3 DNA sequence: TGCGCCAGCAGCCAAGATGAGGGACTAGCGGGATACGAGCAGTACTTC. It yields the protein CASSQDEGLAGYEQYF.

This clone has just a few counts. V and J are TRBV20-1 and TRBJ2-7, with TRBD2 matching over 7 bases. Looked up from germline, CDR1 is DFQATT and CDR2 is SNEGSKA (reference sequence). V lost 6 bases to trimming and J lost 9 bases; unmatched junction nucleotides: 8. The CDR3 sequence is 11 residues long. The CDR3 here is CSAKTSQVQYF. In DNA, the CDR3 is TGCAGTGCGAAGACTAGCCAGGTGCAGTACTTC.

The rearrangement links TRBV28 to TRBJ2-1; the D is unclear. Trimming shortened V by 2 bases and J by 0 bases, and 5 bases separated the two germline ends. This CDR3 has 14 residues. The germline gives CDR1 MDHEN, CDR2 SYDVKM. CDR3 coding DNA: TGTGCCAGCAGTTTACTAGGCTCCTACAATGAGCAGTTCTTC. Translated, it gives CASSLLGSYNEQFF.

The chain employs TRBV15 and TRBJ2-7; 8 nucleotides agree with TRBD1. In germline, CDR1 is LNHNV, CDR2 YYDKDF (reference sequence). V was clipped by 0 bases and J by 2 bases; unmatched bases: 3. This CDR3 has 15 amino acids. CDR3 sequence reads: CATSRETGGPYEQYF. The CDR3 nucleotides are TGTGCCACCAGCAGAGAAACAGGGGGGCCCTACGAGCAGTACTTC.

The chain joins TRBV19 to TRBJ1-1; 7 positions match TRBD1. Germline CDR1 reads LNHDA; CDR2 reads SQIVND (reference sequence). The CDR3 spans 17 residues. Trimming at V came to 1 base and at J to 0 bases, leaving 8 bases not matched to a gene. The CDR3 reads CASSIGGTATVNTEAFF. CDR3 sequence (DNA): TGTGCCAGTAGTATAGGGGGGACAGCCACAGTGAACACTGAAGCTTTCTTT.

This chain connects TRBV4-2 to TRBJ2-7; 11 nucleotides match TRBD2. V lost 2 bases and J lost 3; bases outside the gene matches: 6. The V gene's germline CDR1 is LGHNA and CDR2 YNFKEQ. The CDR3 loop spans 16 amino acids. The CDR3 coding sequence is TGTGCCAGCAGCCAATACACCGGGACTAGCGGCTACGAGCAGTACTTC. It yields the protein CASSQYTGTSGYEQYF.

The chain employs TRBV5-1 and TRBJ1-1, with no clear D. V was trimmed by 6 bases and J by 0 bases, leaving 9 bases between them. From germline, CDR1 is SGHRS and CDR2 YFSETQ. The CDR3 is made up of 13 amino acids. The CDR3 nucleotides read TGCGCCAGCAAAGAGATCTTGAACACTGAAGCTTTCTTT. It specifies CASKEILNTEAFF.

The chain combines TRBV27 with TRBJ2-7, with D possibly being TRBD2 (6 bases). This CDR3 is built from 16 residues. Germline V gives CDR1 MNHEY, CDR2 SMNVEV (reference sequence). The V end lost 6 bases, the J end lost 0 bases, and 18 bases lay between the germline ends. CDR3 coding DNA: TGTGCCAGCAGCCCCGAAGCGGAGACTAGCTCCTACGAGCAGTACTTC. Translation gives CASSPEAETSSYEQYF.

The gene calls are TRBV7-9 and TRBJ2-2; 9 bases match TRBD1. The CDR3 loop spans 16 amino acids. Germline V lookup: CDR1 SEHNR, CDR2 FQNEAQ (reference sequence). V lost 8 bases and J lost 7; bases outside the gene matches: 14. CDR3 amino acids: CASVLRGTGWNGELFF. As DNA, the CDR3 is TGTGCCAGCGTCCTACGGGGGACAGGGTGGAACGGGGAGCTGTTTTTT.

The chain recombines TRBV7-8 with TRBJ1-6, with D possibly matching TRBD1 (5 bases). Germline CDR1 SGHVS, CDR2 FQNEAQ. The CDR3 is 13 amino acids. V gave up 1 base and J gave up 10 bases, with 8 bases separating them. CDR3 sequence (DNA): TGTGCCAGCAGCTTAGAAAGGGGATCACCCCTCCACTTT. It codes for CASSLERGSPLHF.

This chain uses TRBV4-1 with TRBJ2-1, with 9 bases aligning to TRBD2. Germline V gene lookup returns CDR1 MGHRA and CDR2 YSYEKL. J lost 10 bases, V lost 1 base, and 20 bases had no gene match. The length of the CDR3 is 19 residues. The CDR3 DNA reads as TGCGCCAGCAGCCAAGTTACGTCCCGGACTAGCGTTAACCCTTGGGAGCAGTTCTTC. It codes for CASSQVTSRTSVNPWEQFF.

This chain joins TRBV28 and TRBJ1-4; perhaps TRBD1 as D (6 bases). The CDR3 contains 18 residues. The germline V gene has CDR1 MDHEN and CDR2 SYDVKM. V gave up 5 bases and J gave up 0 bases, with 19 bases separating them. The CDR3 protein is CASSGRAGETSTNEKLFF. The CDR3 DNA sequence: TGTGCCAGCAGTGGACGTGCAGGGGAGACTTCAACTAATGAAAAACTGTTTTTT.

This clone was found a few times. The chain combines TRBV27 with TRBJ1-6; TRBD1 agrees at 7 bases. With 3 bases clipped from V and 7 bases from J, the junction kept 9 bases outside the gene matches. Germline CDR1 MNHEY, CDR2 SMNVEV (reference sequence). The length of the CDR3 is 16 residues. CDR3 coding DNA: TGTGCCAGCAGTTTCGCTACAGGGGCCCAAAATTCACCCCTCCACTTT. It specifies CASSFATGAQNSPLHF.

V usage is TRBV2 and J usage is TRBJ2-7; 7 nucleotides align to TRBD1. This CDR3 comprises 13 residues. V dropped 7 bases and J dropped 0; count of bases not matched to a gene: 3. Germline loops: CDR1 SNHLY, CDR2 FYNNEI. CDR3 loop: CASNRGYSYEQYF. As DNA, the CDR3 is TGTGCCAGCAACAGGGGCTACTCCTACGAGCAGTACTTC.